This T cell receptor beta chain was captured by sequencing in a study of blood T cells in healthy people across ages. Study context: About one barcoded beta molecule was captured per two T cells (by template switching). General study findings and limits: Relative to aged donors, long-lived donors carried more naive CD4+ cells and displayed higher diversity.

Only a few counts were recorded for this clonotype. The target antigen is unknown. Next came a second PCR, run for 7 to 11 cycles, which used a sample-barcoded 5' primer along with a J-beta primer mix. A single record per CDR3 protein comes from TCRdb applying MiXCR to the 5' RACE reads. The sample contains 730,000 or so distinct CDR3 sequences, 43% of which appear only once. CDR1 is SGHRS and CDR2 is YFSETQ in the germline V gene. V shed 2 bases and J 4 bases; nucleotides not matched to a gene: 4. The CDR3 runs 14 residues. The sequencing sample was made of blood. J is TRBJ1-1 and V is TRBV5-1; TRBD1 matches at 8 bases. The TCR comes from an older woman in good health. This chain's CDR3 is CASSFVDRGTEAFF. CDR3 in DNA: TGCGCCAGCAGCTTCGTTGACAGGGGCACTGAAGCTTTCTTT.